This TCR beta chain was documented in a study of control samples from healthy donors and cancer patients. Some clones are missing from TCRdb's copy, which holds only in-frame ones; the method was immunoSEQ multiplex PCR. Found here are over 80,000 clones, about 85% of them singletons; the top ten hold around a fifth. V lost 1 base and J 2 bases, leaving 7 bases between the germline ends. The germline CDR1 and CDR2 sequences are SGHAT and FQNNGV. This CDR3 is built from 14 residues. Sequencing was carried out using blood. This sequence joins TRBV11-2 and TRBJ2-3; no reliable D call. The clonotype comes from a man aged 25 to 40 in good health. The CDR3 spells CASSLGQITDTQYF. The CDR3 DNA is TGTGCCAGCAGCTTAGGGCAGATCACAGATACGCAGTATTTT.